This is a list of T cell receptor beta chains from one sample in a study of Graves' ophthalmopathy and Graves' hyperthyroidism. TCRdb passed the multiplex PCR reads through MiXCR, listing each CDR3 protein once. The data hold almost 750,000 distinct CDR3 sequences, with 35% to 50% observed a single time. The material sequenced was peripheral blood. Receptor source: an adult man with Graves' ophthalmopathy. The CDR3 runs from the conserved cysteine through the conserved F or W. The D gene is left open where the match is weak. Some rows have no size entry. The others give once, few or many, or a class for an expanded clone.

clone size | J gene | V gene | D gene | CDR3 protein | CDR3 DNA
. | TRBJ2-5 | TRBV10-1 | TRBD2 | CASSESTAGEETQYF | TGCGCCAGCAGTGAGTCTACGGCGGGGGAAGAGACCCAGTACTTC
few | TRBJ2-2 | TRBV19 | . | CASSITGNTGELFF | TGTGCCAGTAGTATAACGGGAAACACCGGGGAGCTGTTTTTT
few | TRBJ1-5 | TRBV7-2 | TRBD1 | CASLAGGAFPQHF | TGTGCCAGCTTAGCAGGGGGCGCGTTCCCCCAGCATTTT
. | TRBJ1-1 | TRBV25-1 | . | CASSVEGEGYEAFF | TGTGCCAGCAGCGTTGAAGGGGAAGGGTATGAAGCTTTCTTT
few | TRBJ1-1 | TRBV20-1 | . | CSAPRQGPTEAFF | TGCAGTGCTCCCCGGCAGGGGCCCACTGAAGCTTTCTTT
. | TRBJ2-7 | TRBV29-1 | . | CSVVGQTKTGEQYF | TGCAGCGTTGTGGGGCAGACCAAAACCGGGGAGCAGTACTTC
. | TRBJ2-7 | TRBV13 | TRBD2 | CASSQDRGASGFSYEQYF | TGTGCCAGCAGCCAAGATCGGGGAGCTAGCGGCTTTTCCTACGAGCAGTACTTC
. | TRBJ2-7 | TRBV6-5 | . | CASSYSQDNEQYF | TGTGCCAGCAGTTACTCGCAAGATAACGAGCAGTACTTC
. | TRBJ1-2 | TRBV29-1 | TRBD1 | CSVTTGVGYGYTF | TGCAGCGTCACGACAGGGGTTGGTTATGGCTACACCTTC
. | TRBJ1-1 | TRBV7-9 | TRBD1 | CASSLGQWRTEAFF | TGTGCCAGCAGCTTGGGACAGTGGCGCACTGAAGCTTTCTTT
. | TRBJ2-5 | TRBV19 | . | CASSIQARVPKETQYF | TGTGCCAGTAGTATACAGGCGCGAGTACCGAAAGAGACCCAGTACTTC
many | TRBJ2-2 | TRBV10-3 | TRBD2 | CAISESTSGRAKNTGELFF | TGTGCCATCAGTGAGTCTACTAGCGGGAGGGCCAAGAACACCGGGGAGCTGTTTTTT
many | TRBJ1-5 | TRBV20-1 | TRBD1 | CSATPDREDQPQHF | TGCAGTGCAACCCCGGACAGGGAAGATCAGCCCCAGCATTTT
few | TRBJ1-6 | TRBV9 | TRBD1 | CASSPGQGFGSPLHF | TGTGCCAGCAGCCCGGGACAGGGGTTTGGTTCACCCCTCCACTTT
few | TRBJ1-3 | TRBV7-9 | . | CASSLAGQGPGNTIYF | TGTGCCAGCAGCTTAGCGGGGCAGGGCCCTGGAAACACCATATATTTT
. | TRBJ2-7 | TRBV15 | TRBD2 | CATSRVSGNEQYF | TGTGCCACCAGCAGAGTTAGCGGGAACGAGCAGTACTTC
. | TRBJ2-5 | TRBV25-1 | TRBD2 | CASSETSGPPLETQYF | TGTGCCAGCAGTGAAACTAGCGGGCCTCCACTAGAGACCCAGTACTTC
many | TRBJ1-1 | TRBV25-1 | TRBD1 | CVSRTGVEAFF | TGTGTCAGCAGAACAGGGGTCGAAGCTTTCTTT
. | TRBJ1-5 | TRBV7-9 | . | CASSQARDLGNQPQHF | TGTGCCAGCAGCCAGGCCCGGGACCTCGGAAATCAGCCCCAGCATTTT
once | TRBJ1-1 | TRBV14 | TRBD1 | CASSRTWTGGAEIAAFF | TGTGCCAGCAGCCGAACCTGGACAGGGGGCGCAGAGATAGCAGCTTTCTTT
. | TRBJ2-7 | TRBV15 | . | CATSPLGAADSYEQYF | TGTGCCACCAGCCCCTTAGGAGCGGCCGACTCCTACGAGCAGTACTTC
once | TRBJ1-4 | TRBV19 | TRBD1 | CASSPTGQGVATNEKLFF | TGTGCCAGTAGTCCTACCGGACAGGGGGTTGCAACTAATGAAAAACTGTTTTTT
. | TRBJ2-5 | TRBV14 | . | CASSQDYGETQYF | TGTGCCAGCAGCCAAGATTATGGGGAGACCCAGTACTTC
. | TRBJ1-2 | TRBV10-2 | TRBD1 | CASSYLQGGGYGYTF | TGTGCCAGCAGTTACTTACAGGGGGGCGGCTATGGCTACACCTTC
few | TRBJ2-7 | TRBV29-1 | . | CSVERGLSYEQYF | TGCAGCGTTGAGCGGGGTTTATCCTACGAGCAGTACTTC
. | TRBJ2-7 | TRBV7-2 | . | CASNLEGTGAGEQHF | TGTGCCAGCAACTTAGAGGGCACGGGGGCAGGGGAGCAGCACTTC
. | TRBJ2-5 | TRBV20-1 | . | CSARKQAQETQYF | TGCAGTGCTAGAAAACAGGCCCAAGAGACCCAGTACTTC
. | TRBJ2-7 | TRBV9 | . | CASSASRGGSYEQYF | TGTGCCAGCAGCGCCTCCCGTGGGGGCTCCTACGAGCAGTACTTC
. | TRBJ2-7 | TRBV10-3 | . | CASIDRDTDYEQYF | TGTGCCAGCATTGACCGGGACACCGACTACGAGCAGTACTTC
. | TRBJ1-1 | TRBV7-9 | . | CASSLGGTVHTEAFF | TGTGCCAGCAGCTTAGGCGGGACGGTACACACTGAAGCTTTCTTT
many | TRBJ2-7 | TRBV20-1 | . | CSARPQAYEQYF | TGCAGTGCTAGACCCCAAGCCTACGAGCAGTACTTC
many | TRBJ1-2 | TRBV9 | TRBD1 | CASSPQDRVVYGYTF | TGTGCCAGCAGCCCGCAGGACAGGGTAGTCTATGGCTACACCTTC
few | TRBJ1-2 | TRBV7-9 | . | CASSRTQGPSYNGYTF | TGTGCCAGCAGCCGAACACAGGGTCCCTCTTATAATGGCTACACCTTC
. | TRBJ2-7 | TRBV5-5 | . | CASSLGAAVNYEQYF | TGTGCCAGCAGCCTAGGGGCGGCGGTCAATTACGAGCAGTACTTC
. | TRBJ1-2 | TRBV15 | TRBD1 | CATTGGNGYTF | TGTGCCACGACAGGGGGCAATGGCTACACCTTC
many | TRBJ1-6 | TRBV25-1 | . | CASSEEAGRRTPLHF | TGTGCCAGCAGTGAGGAGGCAGGGAGGAGGACACCCCTCCACTTT
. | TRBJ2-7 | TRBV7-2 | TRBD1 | CASSQEETGSSYEQYF | TGTGCCAGCAGCCAAGAGGAGACAGGGAGCTCCTACGAGCAGTACTTC
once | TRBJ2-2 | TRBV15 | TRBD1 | CASSLGQGVGELFF | TGTGCCAGCAGCCTGGGACAGGGGGTCGGGGAGCTGTTTTTT
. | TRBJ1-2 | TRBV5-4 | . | CASSFEGRANYGYTF | TGTGCCAGCAGCTTCGAGGGGAGAGCTAACTATGGCTACACCTTC
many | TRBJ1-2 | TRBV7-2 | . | CASSTTAGGYSGYTF | TGTGCCAGCAGCACTACCGCTGGTGGGTACTCCGGCTACACCTTC
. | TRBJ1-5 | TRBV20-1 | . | CSARDPDGGGNQPQHF | TGCAGTGCTAGAGACCCGGACGGTGGTGGCAATCAGCCCCAGCATTTT
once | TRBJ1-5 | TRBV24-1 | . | CASRLRPAGSNQPQHF | TGTGCCAGCAGACTCCGTCCGGCCGGTAGCAATCAGCCCCAGCATTTT
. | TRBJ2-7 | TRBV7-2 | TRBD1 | CASSRTGGITSYEQYF | TGTGCCAGCAGCCGAACAGGGGGCATCACATCCTACGAGCAGTACTTC
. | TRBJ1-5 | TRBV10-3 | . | CAITGGQQETQHF | TGTGCCATCACAGGAGGTCAGCAAGAGACCCAGCATTTT
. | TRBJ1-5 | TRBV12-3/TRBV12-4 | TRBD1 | CASSLGQGVTQPQHF | TGTGCCAGCAGTTTAGGACAGGGAGTTACTCAGCCCCAGCATTTT
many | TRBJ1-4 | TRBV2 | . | CASSEDRSATNEKLFF | TGTGCCAGCAGCGAAGACAGGTCCGCAACTAATGAAAAACTGTTTTTT
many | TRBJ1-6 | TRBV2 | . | CASSEDPGNSPLHF | TGTGCCAGCAGTGAAGATCCTGGTAATTCACCCCTCCACTTT
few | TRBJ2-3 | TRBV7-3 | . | CASSLTFLDTQYF | TGTGCCAGCAGCTTAACATTCCTTGATACGCAGTATTTT
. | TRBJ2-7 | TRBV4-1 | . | CASSQVIRSDEQYF | TGCGCCAGCAGCCAAGTAATTCGGTCCGACGAGCAGTACTTC
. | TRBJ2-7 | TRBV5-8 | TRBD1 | CASGGQGTYEQYF | TGTGCCAGCGGCGGACAGGGTACCTACGAGCAGTACTTC
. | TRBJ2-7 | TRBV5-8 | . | CASSFRGRSEQYF | TGTGCCAGCAGCTTTCGAGGGCGTAGCGAGCAGTACTTC
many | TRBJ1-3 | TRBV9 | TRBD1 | CASSVGQGASGNTIYF | TGTGCCAGCAGCGTCGGACAGGGGGCGTCTGGAAACACCATATATTTT
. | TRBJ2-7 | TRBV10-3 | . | CAISETLPSVGSYEQYF | TGTGCCATCAGTGAGACACTACCTAGTGTGGGATCCTACGAGCAGTACTTC